This T cell receptor beta chain was captured by sequencing in a study of OX40 agonist ivuxolimab in advanced cancers. Study-level background: Ivuxolimab, which targeted the costimulatory receptor OX40 (CD134), was an agonistic, fully human IgG2 monoclonal antibody. Three dose-escalation patients achieved partial responses, one with hepatocellular carcinoma and two with cutaneous melanoma. A male proportion of under 85% and a mean age of approximately 58 years, ranging from roughly 20 to 80, were recorded for the dose-escalation cohort. The paper covers the monotherapy dose-escalation part of the phase I ivuxolimab trial, which included N = 52 patients. Prior anti-PD-1, anti-PD-L1 or anti-CTLA-4 therapy was permitted, and 30% to 50% of dose-escalation patients had received checkpoint inhibitors. Peripheral TCRbeta sequencing aimed to test whether ivuxolimab altered TCR sequence diversity and caused clonal T-cell expansion. Intravenous ivuxolimab was administered to patients every 2 weeks at six dose levels: 0.01, 0.1, 0.3, 1.5, 3 and 10 mg/kg. Of the approximately 50 dose-escalation patients, hepatocellular carcinoma was present in around 20, melanoma in approximately 15, renal cell carcinoma in 9 and head and neck cancer in 9. Study-level results and caveats: Clonal expansion of both CD4+ and CD8+ blood T cells was observed from baseline to week 6 at doses 0.1 to 3.0 mg/kg. The antigen specificity of the clonally expanded peripheral T cells was not determined. After ivuxolimab, expanded clones were on average more numerous among CD8+ T cells than among CD4+ T cells. Low levels of normalized T-cell clonal expansion were also seen in some patients who did not respond. In partial responders in the 0.1-3.0 mg/kg groups, normalized peripheral clonal expansion was found to be among the lowest, especially among CD8+ T cells.

Patients with a history of autoimmune disease or receiving systemic immunosuppression were excluded from the trial. Peripheral blood for TCR sequencing was collected from all dose cohorts at baseline, on cycle 4 day 1, and on cycle 7 day 1. The samples were taken from a phase I, first-in-human, multicenter, open-label dose-escalation trial of ivuxolimab. Adults with locally advanced or metastatic melanoma, renal cell, hepatocellular, or head and neck squamous cell carcinoma were enrolled in the trial. Before TCR sequencing, CD4+ T cells and CD8+ T cells were sorted from peripheral blood as separate populations. Genomic DNA was isolated from the sorted cells so that the TCRbeta CDR3 region could be sequenced. The immunoSEQ Assay was used for sequencing of TCRbeta CDR3 regions. TCRdb's version of the immuneACCESS table is confined to in-frame rearrangements and falls short of the full clone set. An unresolved V gene accounts for under half of the shortfall where checked; the remainder is of unknown origin. Counted in this sample were 70,000 or so clones; approximately 90% of them appeared once. Roughly 0.27% of the sample is taken by the ten largest.

About this clone: Its antigen is still unknown. No base quality values were provided; no much bigger clone lies one nucleotide off.

The CDR3 goes from the cysteine to the phenylalanine over 14 residues. Just CDR3 DNA is preserved here, 42 bases in frame from base 1. CDR1 and CDR2, per the germline V gene, are SQVTM and ANQGSEA. V has 6 bases trimmed and J has 5 bases trimmed; junction bases matching no gene number 11. The sequence was collected from an adult with an advanced solid tumor such as melanoma, head and neck, liver or kidney cancer. This specimen consisted of CD4+ or CD8+ T cells sorted from blood, obtained in a trial of the OX40 agonist ivuxolimab. This receptor chain uses TRBV29-1 and TRBJ2-7; TRBD2 aligns with 9 central bases. The DNA reads as follows: TGCAGCGTCGAGAAGATAGCGGGAGTGAACGAGCAGTACTTC. Translation gives CSVEKIAGVNEQYF.